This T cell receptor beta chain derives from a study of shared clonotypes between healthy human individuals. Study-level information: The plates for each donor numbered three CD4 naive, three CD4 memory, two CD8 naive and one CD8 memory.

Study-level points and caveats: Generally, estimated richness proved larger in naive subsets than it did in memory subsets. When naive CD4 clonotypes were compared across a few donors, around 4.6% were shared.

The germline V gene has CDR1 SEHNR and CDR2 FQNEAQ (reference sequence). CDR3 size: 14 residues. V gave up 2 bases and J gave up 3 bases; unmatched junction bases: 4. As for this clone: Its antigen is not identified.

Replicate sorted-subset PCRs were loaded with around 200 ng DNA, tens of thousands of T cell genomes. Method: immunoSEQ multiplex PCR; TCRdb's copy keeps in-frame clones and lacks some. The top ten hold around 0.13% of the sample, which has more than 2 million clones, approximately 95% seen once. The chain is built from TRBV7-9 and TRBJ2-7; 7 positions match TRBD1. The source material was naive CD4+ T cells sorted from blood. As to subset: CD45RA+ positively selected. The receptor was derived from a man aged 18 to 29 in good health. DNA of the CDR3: TGTGCCAGCAGCTTACGGGACAGTCACTACGAGCAGTACTTC. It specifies CASSLRDSHYEQYF.